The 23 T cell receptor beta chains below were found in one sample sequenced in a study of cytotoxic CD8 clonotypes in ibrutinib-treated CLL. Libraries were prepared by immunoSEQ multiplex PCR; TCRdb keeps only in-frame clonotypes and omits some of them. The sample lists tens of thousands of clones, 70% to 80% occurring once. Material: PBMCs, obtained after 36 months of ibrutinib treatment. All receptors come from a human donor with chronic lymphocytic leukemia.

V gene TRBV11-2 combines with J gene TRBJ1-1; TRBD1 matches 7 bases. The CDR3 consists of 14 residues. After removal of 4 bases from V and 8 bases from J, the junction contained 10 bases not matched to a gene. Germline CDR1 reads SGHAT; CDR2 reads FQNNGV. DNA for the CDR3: TGTGCCAGCAGCTCCCACTTTTTACAGGGGGAAGCTTTCTTT. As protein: CASSSHFLQGEAFF.

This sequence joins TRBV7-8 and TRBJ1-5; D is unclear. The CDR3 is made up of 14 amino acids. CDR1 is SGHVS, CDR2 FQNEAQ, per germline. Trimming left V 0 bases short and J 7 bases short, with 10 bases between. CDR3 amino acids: CASSLASGNQPQHF. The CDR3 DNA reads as TGTGCCAGCAGCTTAGCCTCTGGGAACCAGCCCCAGCATTTT.

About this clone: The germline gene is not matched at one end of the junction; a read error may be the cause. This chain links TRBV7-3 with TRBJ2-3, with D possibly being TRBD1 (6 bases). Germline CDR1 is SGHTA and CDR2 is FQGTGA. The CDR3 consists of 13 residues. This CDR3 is CANSSGALDTQYF. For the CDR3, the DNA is TGTGCCAACAGCTCAGGGGCGCTCGATACGCAGTATTTT.

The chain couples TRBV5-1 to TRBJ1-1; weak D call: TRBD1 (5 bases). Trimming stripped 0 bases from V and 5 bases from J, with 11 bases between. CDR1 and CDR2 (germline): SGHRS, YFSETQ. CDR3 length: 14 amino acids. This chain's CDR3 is CASSLDYRWTEAFF. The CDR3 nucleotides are TGCGCCAGCAGCTTGGATTACAGGTGGACTGAAGCTTTCTTT.

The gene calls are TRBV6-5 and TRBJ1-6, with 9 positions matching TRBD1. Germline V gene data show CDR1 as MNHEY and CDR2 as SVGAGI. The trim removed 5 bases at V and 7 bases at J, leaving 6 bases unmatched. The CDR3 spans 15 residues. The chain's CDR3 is CASSTWTGANSPLHF. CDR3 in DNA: TGTGCCAGCAGTACTTGGACAGGGGCGAATTCACCCCTCCACTTT.

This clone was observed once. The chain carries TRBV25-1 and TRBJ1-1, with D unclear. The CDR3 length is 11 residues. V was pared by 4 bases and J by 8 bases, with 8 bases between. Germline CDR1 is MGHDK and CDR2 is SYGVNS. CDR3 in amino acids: CASSGGREAFF. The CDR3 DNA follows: TGTGCCAGCAGTGGTGGACGGGAAGCTTTCTTT.

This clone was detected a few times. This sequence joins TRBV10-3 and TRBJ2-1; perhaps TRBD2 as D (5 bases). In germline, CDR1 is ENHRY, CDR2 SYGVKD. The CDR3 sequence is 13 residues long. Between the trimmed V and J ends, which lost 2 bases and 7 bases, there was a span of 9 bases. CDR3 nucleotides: TGTGCCATCAGTGAGCCTACTAGTAATGAGCAGTTCTTC. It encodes CAISEPTSNEQFF.

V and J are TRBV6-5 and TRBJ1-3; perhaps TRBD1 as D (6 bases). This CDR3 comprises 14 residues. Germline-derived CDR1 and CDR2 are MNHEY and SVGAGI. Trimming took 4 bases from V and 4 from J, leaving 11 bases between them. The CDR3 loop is CASSWGRLGNTIYF. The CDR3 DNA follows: TGTGCCAGCAGTTGGGGGCGCTTAGGAAACACCATATATTTT.

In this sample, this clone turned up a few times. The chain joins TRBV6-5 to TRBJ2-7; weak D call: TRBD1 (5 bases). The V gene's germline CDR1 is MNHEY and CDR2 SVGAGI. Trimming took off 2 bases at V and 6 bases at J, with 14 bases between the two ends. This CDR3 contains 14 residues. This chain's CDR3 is CASSYGQGLAEQYF. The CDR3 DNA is TGTGCCAGCAGTTACGGGCAGGGCCTTGCCGAGCAGTACTTC.

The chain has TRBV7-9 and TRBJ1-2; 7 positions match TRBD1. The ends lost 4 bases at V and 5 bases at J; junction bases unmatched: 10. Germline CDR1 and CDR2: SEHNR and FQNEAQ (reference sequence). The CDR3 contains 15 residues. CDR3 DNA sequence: TGTGCCAGCAGCTATCCGACAGGGTACGGGTATGGCTACACCTTC. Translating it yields CASSYPTGYGYGYTF.

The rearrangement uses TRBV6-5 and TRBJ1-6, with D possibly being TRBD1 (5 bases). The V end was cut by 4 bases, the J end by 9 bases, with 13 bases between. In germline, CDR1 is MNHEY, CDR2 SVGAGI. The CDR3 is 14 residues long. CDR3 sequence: CASSSPGEVSPLHF. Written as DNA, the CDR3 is TGTGCCAGCAGTTCACCGGGGGAGGTTTCACCCCTCCACTTT.

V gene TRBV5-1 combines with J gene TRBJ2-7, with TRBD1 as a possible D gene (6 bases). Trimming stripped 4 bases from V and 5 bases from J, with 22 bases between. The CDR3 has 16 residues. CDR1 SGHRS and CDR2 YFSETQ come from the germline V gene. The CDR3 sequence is CASSPDPAGAWDEQYF. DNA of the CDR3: TGCGCCAGCAGCCCGGATCCCGCAGGGGCTTGGGACGAGCAGTACTTC.

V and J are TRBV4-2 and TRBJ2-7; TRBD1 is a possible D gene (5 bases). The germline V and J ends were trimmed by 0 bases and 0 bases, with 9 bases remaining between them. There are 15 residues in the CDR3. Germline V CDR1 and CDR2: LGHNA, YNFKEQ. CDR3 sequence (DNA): TGTGCCAGCAGCCAAGACGGCCAGGGCTCCTACGAGCAGTACTTC. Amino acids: CASSQDGQGSYEQYF.

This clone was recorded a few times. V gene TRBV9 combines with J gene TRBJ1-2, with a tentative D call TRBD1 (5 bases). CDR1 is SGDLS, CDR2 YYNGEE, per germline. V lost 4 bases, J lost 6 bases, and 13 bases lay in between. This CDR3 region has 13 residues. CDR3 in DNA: TGTGCCAGCAGCAAACGGGGACTCGATGGCTACACCTTC. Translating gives CASSKRGLDGYTF.

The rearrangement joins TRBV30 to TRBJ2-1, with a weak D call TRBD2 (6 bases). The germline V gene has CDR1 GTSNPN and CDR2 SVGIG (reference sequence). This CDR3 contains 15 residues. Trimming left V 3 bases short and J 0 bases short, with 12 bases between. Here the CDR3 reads CAWSRRVSSYNEQFF. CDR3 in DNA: TGTGCCTGGAGCCGGAGGGTAAGCTCCTACAATGAGCAGTTCTTC.

The CDR3 spells CASSIGRQWDGYTF. Here the CDR3 DNA reads TGTGCCAGTAGTATAGGCAGGCAGTGGGATGGCTACACCTTC. The chain couples TRBV19 to TRBJ1-2; D is unclear. The CDR3 loop spans 14 amino acids. V shed 1 base and J shed 6 bases, with 12 bases lying between them. Per the germline V gene, CDR1 is LNHDA and CDR2 is SQIVND (reference sequence).

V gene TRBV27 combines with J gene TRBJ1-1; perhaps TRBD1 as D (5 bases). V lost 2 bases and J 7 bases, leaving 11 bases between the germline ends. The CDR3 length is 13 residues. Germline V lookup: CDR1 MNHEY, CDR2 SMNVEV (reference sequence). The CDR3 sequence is CASSLRSGGEAFF. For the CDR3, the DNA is TGTGCCAGCAGTTTAAGGTCCGGGGGTGAAGCTTTCTTT.

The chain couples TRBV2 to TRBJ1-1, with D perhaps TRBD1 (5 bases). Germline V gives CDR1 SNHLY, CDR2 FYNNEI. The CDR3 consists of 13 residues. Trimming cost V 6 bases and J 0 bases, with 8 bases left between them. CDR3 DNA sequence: TGTGCCAGCAGGCCGACAGTGAACACTGAAGCTTTCTTT. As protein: CASRPTVNTEAFF.

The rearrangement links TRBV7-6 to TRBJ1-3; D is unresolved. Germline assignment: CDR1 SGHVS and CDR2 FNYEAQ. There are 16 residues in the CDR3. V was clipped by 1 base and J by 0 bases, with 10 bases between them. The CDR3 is CASSLGQAHSGNTIYF. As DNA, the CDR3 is TGTGCCAGCAGCTTAGGGCAGGCCCACTCTGGAAACACCATATATTTT.

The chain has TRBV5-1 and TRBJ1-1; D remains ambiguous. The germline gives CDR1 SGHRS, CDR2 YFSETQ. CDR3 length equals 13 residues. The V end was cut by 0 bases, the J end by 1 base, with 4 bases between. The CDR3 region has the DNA TGCGCCAGCAGCTTGGGCGCGAACACTGAAGCTTTCTTT. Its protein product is CASSLGANTEAFF. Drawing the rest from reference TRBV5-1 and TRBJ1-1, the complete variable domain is KAGVTQTPRYLIKTRGQQVTLSCSPISGHRSVSWYQQTPGQGLQFLFEYFSETQRNKGNFPGRFSGRQFSNSRSEMNVSTLELGDSALYLCASSLGANTEAFFGQGTRLTVV.

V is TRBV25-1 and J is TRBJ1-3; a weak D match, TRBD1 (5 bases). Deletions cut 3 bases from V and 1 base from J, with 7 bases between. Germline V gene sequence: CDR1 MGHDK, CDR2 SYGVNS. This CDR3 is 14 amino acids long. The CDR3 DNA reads TGTGCCAGCAGTGAGGGGGTTTCTGGAAACACCATATATTTT. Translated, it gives CASSEGVSGNTIYF.

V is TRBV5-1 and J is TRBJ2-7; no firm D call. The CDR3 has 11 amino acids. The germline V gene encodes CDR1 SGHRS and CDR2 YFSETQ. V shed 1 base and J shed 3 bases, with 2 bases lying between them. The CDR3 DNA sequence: TGCGCCAGCAGCTTGTACTACGAGCAGTACTTC. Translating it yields CASSLYYEQYF.

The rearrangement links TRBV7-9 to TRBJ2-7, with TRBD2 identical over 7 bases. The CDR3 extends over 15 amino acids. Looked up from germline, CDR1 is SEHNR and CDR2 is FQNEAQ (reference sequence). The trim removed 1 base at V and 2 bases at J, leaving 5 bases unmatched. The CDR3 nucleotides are TGTGCCAGCAGCTTAGGGGCTAGCGGTGCCTACGAGCAGTACTTC. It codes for CASSLGASGAYEQYF. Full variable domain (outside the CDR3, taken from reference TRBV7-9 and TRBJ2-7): DTGVSQNPRHKITKRGQNVTFRCDPISEHNRLYWYRQTLGQGPEFLTYFQNEAQLEKSRLLSDRFSAERPKGSFSTLEIQRTEQGDSAMYLCASSLGASGAYEQYFGPGTRLTVT.